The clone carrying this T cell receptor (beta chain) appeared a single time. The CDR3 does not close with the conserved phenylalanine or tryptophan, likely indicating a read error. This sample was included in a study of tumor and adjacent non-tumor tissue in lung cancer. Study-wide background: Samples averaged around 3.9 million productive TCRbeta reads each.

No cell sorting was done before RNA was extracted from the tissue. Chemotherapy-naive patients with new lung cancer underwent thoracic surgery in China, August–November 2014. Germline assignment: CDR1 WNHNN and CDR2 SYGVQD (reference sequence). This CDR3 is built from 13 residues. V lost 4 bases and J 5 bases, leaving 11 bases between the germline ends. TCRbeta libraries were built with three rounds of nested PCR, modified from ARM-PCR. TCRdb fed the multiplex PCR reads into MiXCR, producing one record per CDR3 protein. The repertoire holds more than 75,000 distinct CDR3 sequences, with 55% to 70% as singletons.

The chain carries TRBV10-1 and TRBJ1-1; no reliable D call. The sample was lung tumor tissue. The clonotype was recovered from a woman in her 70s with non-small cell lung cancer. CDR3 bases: TGCGCCAGCAGTGCCACCCTGGGAACTGAAGCTTTCTGT. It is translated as CASSATLGTEAFC.